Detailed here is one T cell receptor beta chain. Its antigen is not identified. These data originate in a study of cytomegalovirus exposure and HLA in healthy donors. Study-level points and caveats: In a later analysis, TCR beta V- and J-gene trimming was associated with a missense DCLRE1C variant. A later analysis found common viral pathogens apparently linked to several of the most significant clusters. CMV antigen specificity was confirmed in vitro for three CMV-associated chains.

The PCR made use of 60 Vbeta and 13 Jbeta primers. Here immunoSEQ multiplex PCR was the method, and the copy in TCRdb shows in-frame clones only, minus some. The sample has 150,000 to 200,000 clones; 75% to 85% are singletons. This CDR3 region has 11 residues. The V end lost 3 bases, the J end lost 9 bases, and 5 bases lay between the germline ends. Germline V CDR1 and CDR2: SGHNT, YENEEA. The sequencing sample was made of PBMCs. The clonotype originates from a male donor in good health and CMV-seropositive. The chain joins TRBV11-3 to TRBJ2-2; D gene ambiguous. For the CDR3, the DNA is TGTGCCAGCAGCTTGGGCCGGGAGCTGTTTTTT. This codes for CASSLGRELFF.